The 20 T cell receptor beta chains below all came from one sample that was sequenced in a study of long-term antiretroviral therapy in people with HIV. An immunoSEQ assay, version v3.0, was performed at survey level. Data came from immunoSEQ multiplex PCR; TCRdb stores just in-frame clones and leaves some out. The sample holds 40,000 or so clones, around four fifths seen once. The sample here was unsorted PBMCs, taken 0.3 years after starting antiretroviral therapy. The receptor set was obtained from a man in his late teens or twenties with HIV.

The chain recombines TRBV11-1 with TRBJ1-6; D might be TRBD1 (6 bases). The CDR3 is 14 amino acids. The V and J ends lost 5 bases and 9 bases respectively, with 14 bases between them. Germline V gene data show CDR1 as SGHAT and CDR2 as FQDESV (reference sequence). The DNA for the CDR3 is TGTGCCAGCAGCCGTAACAGGGAAAGTTCACCCCTCCACTTT. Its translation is CASSRNRESSPLHF. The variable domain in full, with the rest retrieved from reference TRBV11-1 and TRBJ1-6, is EAEVAQSPRYKITEKSQAVAFWCDPISGHATLYWYRQILGQGPELLVQFQDESVVDDSQLPKDRFSAERLKGVDSTLKIQPAELGDSAMYLCASSRNRESSPLHFGNGTRLTVT.

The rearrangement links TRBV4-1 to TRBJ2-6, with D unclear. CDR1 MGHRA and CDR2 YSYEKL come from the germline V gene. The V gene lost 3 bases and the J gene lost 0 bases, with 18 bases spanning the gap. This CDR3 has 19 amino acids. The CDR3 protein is CASSQSRGNLGSGANVLTF. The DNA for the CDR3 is TGCGCCAGCAGCCAGTCTAGAGGCAACCTCGGCTCTGGGGCCAACGTCCTGACTTTC.

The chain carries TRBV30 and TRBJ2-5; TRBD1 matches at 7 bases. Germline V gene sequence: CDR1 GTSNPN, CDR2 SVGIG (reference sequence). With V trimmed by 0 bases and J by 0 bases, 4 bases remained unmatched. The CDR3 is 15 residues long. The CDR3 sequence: CAWSVRGQNQETQYF. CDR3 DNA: TGTGCCTGGAGTGTAAGGGGACAGAACCAAGAGACCCAGTACTTC.

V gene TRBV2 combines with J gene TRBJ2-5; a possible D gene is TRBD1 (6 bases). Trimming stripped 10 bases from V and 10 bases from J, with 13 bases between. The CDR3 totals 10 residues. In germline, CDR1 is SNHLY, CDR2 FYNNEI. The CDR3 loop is CAKNKGDQYF. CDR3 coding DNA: TGTGCCAAAAATAAGGGGGACCAGTACTTC.

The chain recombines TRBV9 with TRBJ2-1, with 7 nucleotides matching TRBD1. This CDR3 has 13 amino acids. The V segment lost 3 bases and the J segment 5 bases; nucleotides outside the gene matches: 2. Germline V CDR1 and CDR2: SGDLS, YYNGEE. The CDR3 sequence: CASSGTGDNEQFF. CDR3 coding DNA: TGTGCCAGCAGCGGGACAGGTGACAATGAGCAGTTCTTC.

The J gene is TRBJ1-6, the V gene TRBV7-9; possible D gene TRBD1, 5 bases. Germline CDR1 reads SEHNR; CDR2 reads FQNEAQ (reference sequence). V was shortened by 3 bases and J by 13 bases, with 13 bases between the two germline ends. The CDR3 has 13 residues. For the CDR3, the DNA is TGTGCCAGCAGCTTGGGGGGGGAAGGGCCCCTCCACTTT. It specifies CASSLGGEGPLHF.

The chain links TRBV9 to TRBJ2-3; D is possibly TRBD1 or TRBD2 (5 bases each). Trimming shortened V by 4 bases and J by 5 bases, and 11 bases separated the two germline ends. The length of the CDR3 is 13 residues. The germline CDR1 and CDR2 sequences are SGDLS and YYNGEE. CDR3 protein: CASSPGDEDTQYF. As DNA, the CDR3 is TGTGCCAGCAGCCCCGGGGACGAAGATACGCAGTATTTT.

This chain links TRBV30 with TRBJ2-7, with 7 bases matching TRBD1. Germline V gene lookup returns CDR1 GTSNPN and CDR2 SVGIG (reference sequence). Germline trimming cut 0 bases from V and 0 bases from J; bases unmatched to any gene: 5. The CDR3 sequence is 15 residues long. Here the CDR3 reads CAWSVQGTVSYEQYF. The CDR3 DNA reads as TGTGCCTGGAGTGTACAGGGGACAGTCTCCTACGAGCAGTACTTC.

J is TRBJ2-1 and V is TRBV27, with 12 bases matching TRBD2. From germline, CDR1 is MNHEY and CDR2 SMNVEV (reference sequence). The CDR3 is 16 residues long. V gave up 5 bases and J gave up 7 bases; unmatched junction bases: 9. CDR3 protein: CASSGTSGGIWNEQFF. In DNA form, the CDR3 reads TGTGCCAGCAGTGGTACTAGCGGGGGGATTTGGAATGAGCAGTTCTTC.

CDR3 loop: CASSVGGSYNTYGYTF. The CDR3 coding sequence is TGTGCCAGCAGTGTGGGGGGGTCGTACAACACGTATGGCTACACCTTC. The J gene is TRBJ1-2, the V gene TRBV6-1; possibly TRBD1 for D (5 bases). The CDR3 has 16 amino acids. Germline lookup yields CDR1 MNHNS and CDR2 SASEGT. V lost 4 bases and J lost 5, with 20 bases in between.

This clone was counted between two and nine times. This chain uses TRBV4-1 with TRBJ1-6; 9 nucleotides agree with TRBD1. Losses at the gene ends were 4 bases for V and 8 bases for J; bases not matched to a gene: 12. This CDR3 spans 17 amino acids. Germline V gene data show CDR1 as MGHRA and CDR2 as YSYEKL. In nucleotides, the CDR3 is TGCGCCAGCAGCCGGGGGACAGGGTCGATTCTGGATTCACCCCTCCACTTT. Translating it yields CASSRGTGSILDSPLHF.

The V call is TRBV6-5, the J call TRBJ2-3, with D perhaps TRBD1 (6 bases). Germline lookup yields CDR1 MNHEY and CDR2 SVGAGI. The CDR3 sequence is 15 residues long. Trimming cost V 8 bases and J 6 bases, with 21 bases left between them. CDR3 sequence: CASGGLVTSPDTQYF. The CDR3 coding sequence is TGTGCCAGCGGGGGCCTAGTAACATCACCGGATACGCAGTATTTT.

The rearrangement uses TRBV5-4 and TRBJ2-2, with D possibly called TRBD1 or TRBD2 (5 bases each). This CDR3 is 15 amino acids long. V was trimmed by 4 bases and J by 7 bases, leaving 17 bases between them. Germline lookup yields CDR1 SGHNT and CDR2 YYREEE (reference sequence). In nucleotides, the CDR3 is TGTGCCAGCAGCCCCACCTGGGGGATGGGCGGGGAGCTGTTTTTT. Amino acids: CASSPTWGMGGELFF.

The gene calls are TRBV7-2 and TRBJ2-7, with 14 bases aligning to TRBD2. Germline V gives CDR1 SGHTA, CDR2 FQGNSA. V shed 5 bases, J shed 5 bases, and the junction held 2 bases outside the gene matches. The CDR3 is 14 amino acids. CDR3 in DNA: TGTGCCAGCAGCCCGGGACTAGCGGGAGACGAGCAGTACTTC. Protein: CASSPGLAGDEQYF.

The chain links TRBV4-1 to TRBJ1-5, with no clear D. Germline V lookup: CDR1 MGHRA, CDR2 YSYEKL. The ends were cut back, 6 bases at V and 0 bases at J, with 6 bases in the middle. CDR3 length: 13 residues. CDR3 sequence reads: CASSQHSNQPQHF. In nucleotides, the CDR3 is TGCGCCAGCAGTCAGCATAGCAATCAGCCCCAGCATTTT.

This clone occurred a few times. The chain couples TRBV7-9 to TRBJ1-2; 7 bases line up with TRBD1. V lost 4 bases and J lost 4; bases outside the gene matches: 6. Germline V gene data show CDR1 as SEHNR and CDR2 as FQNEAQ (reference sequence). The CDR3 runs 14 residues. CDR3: CASSSSAGGYGYTF. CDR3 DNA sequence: TGTGCCAGCAGCTCCTCGGCAGGGGGCTATGGCTACACCTTC.

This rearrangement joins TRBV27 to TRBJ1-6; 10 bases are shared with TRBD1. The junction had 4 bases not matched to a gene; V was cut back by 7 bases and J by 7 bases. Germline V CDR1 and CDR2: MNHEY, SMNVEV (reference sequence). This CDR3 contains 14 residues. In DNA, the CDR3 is TGTGCCAGCACAACGGGACAGGGGAATTCACCCCTCCACTTT. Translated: CASTTGQGNSPLHF.

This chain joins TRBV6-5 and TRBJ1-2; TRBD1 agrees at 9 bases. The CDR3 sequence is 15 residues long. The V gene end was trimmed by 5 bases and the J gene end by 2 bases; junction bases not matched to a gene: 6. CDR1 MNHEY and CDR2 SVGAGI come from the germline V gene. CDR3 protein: CASSRGTGLNYGYTF. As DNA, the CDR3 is TGTGCCAGCAGTCGGGGGACAGGGTTAAACTATGGCTACACCTTC.

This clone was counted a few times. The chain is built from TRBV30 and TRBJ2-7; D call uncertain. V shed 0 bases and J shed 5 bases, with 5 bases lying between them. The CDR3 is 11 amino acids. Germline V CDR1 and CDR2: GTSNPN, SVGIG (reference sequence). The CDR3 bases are TGTGCCTGGAGTGTATTAAACGAGCAGTACTTC. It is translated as CAWSVLNEQYF.

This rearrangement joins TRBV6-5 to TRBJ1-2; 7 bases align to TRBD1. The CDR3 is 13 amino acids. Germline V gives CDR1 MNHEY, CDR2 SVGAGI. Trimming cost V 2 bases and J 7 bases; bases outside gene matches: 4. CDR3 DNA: TGTGCCAGCAGTTACAGGGGACAGACTGGCTACACCTTC. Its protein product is CASSYRGQTGYTF.